The 30 T cell receptor beta chains below all came from one sample that was sequenced in a study of CD8 T cells in ankylosing spondylitis. Each CDR3 protein is one row after TCRdb ran MiXCR on the 5' RACE reads. The sample lists roughly 180,000 distinct CDR3 sequences, around 8.9% seen once, with around 15% in the top ten. Specimen: blood, either unsorted or a sorted T cell fraction (not recorded which). These receptors originate from a female donor with ankylosing spondylitis or in good health (not recorded which).

This clonotype was seen at least ten times. V gene TRBV20-1 combines with J gene TRBJ1-1; D may be TRBD1 (6 bases). Deletions cut 2 bases from V and 4 bases from J, with 17 bases between. This CDR3 has 15 amino acids. Germline lookup yields CDR1 DFQATT and CDR2 SNEGSKA (reference sequence). CDR3 coding DNA: TGCAGTGCTAGACAGGATGAGGGGGTGAGCACTGAAGCTTTCTTT. It yields the protein CSARQDEGVSTEAFF.

The chain links TRBV27 to TRBJ2-7, with D unclear. This CDR3 has 13 amino acids. V dropped 0 bases and J dropped 1 base, with 4 bases sitting between them. Per germline, CDR1 MNHEY and CDR2 SMNVEV (reference sequence). This CDR3 is CASSLSKSYEQYF. Written as DNA, the CDR3 is TGTGCCAGCAGTTTATCGAAGTCCTACGAGCAGTACTTC.

This chain uses TRBV7-3 with TRBJ2-7, with TRBD2 matching 9 bases. The CDR3 is 15 amino acids. V was pared by 5 bases and J by 5 bases, with 10 bases of the junction left unmatched. CDR1 and CDR2 (germline): SGHTA, FQGTGA. The CDR3 loop is CASSRDSGSSNEQYF. DNA for the CDR3: TGTGCCAGCAGCCGAGATAGCGGGAGCAGCAACGAGCAGTACTTC.

This clonotype was seen a handful of times. J is TRBJ1-1 and V is TRBV28; D remains ambiguous. The CDR3 extends over 13 amino acids. Between the trimmed V and J ends, which lost 6 bases and 3 bases, there was a span of 11 bases. Germline CDR1 and CDR2: MDHEN and SYDVKM. The CDR3, as DNA: TGTGCCAGCAGATCTTCGGAGTACACTGAAGCTTTCTTT. As protein: CASRSSEYTEAFF.

This clonotype was detected many times. The chain is built from TRBV7-9 and TRBJ2-3; 11 bases line up with TRBD1. The V segment lost 5 bases and the J segment 5 bases; nucleotides outside the gene matches: 6. The germline gives CDR1 SEHNR, CDR2 FQNEAQ (reference sequence). CDR3 size: 15 residues. Here the CDR3 DNA reads TGTGCCAGCAGCCCCCAGGGACAGGGGGTAGATACGCAGTATTTT. Protein sequence: CASSPQGQGVDTQYF.

CDR3 coding DNA: TGTGCCAGCAGCTTAGAGGGGGTGCGACAAACAGATACGCAGTATTTT. Protein: CASSLEGVRQTDTQYF. V gene TRBV7-2 combines with J gene TRBJ2-3; a possible D gene is TRBD1 (6 bases). V lost 1 base and J lost 3, with 14 bases in between. There are 16 residues in the CDR3. CDR1 is SGHTA, CDR2 FQGNSA, per germline.

The rearrangement links TRBV20-1 to TRBJ2-5, with TRBD2 matching 11 bases. The V segment lost 3 bases and the J segment 3 bases; nucleotides outside the gene matches: 9. Germline V gene lookup returns CDR1 DFQATT and CDR2 SNEGSKA (reference sequence). CDR3 length equals 16 residues. The CDR3 here is CSARKPSGRPKETQYF. CDR3 in DNA: TGCAGTGCTAGGAAACCTAGCGGGAGGCCCAAAGAGACCCAGTACTTC.

This clonotype showed up many times. The gene calls are TRBV4-3 and TRBJ2-3; the match to TRBD2 covers 12 bases. This CDR3 is built from 16 residues. Trimming cost V 4 bases and J 6 bases; bases outside gene matches: 8. Germline values: CDR1 LGHNA, CDR2 YSLEER. The chain's CDR3 is CASSRKTSGSGDTQYF. As DNA, the CDR3 is TGCGCCAGCAGCCGCAAGACTAGCGGGAGTGGGGATACGCAGTATTTT.

This chain uses TRBV6-2 or TRBV6-3 with TRBJ2-7; D unresolved. Germline CDR1 is MNHEY and CDR2 is SVGEGT. The V end lost 10 bases, the J end lost 2 bases, and 15 bases lay between the germline ends. The CDR3 has 13 amino acids. Written as DNA, the CDR3 is TGTGCCATCGGCAGGAGCGAAGCCTACGAGCAGTACTTC. Amino acids: CAIGRSEAYEQYF.

This clonotype appeared a few times. The V gene is TRBV7-2, the J gene TRBJ2-7; 7 positions agree with TRBD2. The germline V gene encodes CDR1 SGHTA and CDR2 FQGNSA. The CDR3 sequence is 15 residues long. V trimming: 8 bases; J trimming: 2 bases; junction bases outside the gene matches: 12. The CDR3 loop is CASASSWGGTYEQYF. DNA of the CDR3: TGTGCCAGCGCGTCCTCCTGGGGGGGGACCTACGAGCAGTACTTC.

This clonotype occurred a few times. In DNA, the CDR3 is TGCGCCAGCAGCCAACTGGCAAACCATAGAGAGCAGTTCTTC. It specifies CASSQLANHREQFF. The gene calls are TRBV4-3 and TRBJ2-1, with D hard to call. The V and J ends lost 2 bases and 10 bases respectively, with 15 bases between them. CDR1 is LGHNA, CDR2 YSLEER, per germline. This CDR3 contains 14 residues.

CDR3 bases: TGTGCCAGCAGCCAAGAAGGCGGGGAGCTGTTTTTT. Its protein is CASSQEGGELFF. The V call is TRBV3-1, the J call TRBJ2-2, with D uncertain. This CDR3 region has 12 residues. Trimming pared 0 bases from V and 7 bases from J, leaving 3 bases between. In germline, CDR1 is LGHDT, CDR2 YNNKEL (reference sequence).

Ten or more counts support this clonotype. The chain combines TRBV4-3 with TRBJ2-1; 7 bases are a match to TRBD2. V lost 0 bases and J lost 4; bases outside the gene matches: 9. The CDR3 length is 17 residues. Germline V gene sequence: CDR1 LGHNA, CDR2 YSLEER. CDR3 sequence: CASSQDKASGGYNEQFF. DNA for the CDR3: TGCGCCAGCAGCCAAGATAAGGCTAGCGGCGGGTACAATGAGCAGTTCTTC.

In this sample, this clonotype turned up a few times. The gene calls are TRBV6-5 and TRBJ1-1; a possible D gene is TRBD1 (6 bases). This CDR3 contains 13 residues. Germline assignment: CDR1 MNHEY and CDR2 SVGAGI. V was pared by 2 bases and J by 7 bases, with 11 bases between. The CDR3: CASSYRGPGEAFF. As DNA, the CDR3 is TGTGCCAGCAGTTACCGGGGGCCGGGTGAAGCTTTCTTT.

This clonotype showed up many times. The rearrangement joins TRBV29-1 to TRBJ2-1; TRBD2 aligns across 14 bases. The junction had 12 bases not matched to a gene; V was cut back by 4 bases and J by 4 bases. CDR3 length: 18 residues. CDR1 and CDR2 from the germline V gene are SQVTM and ANQGSEA. The CDR3, as DNA: TGCAGCGTTGTATCTGCAGGGACTAGCGGGAGAACGTACAATGAGCAGTTCTTC. Protein: CSVVSAGTSGRTYNEQFF.

This clonotype came up many times. The rearrangement uses TRBV30 and TRBJ2-1; D call uncertain. This CDR3 has 12 amino acids. Germline V lookup: CDR1 GTSNPN, CDR2 SVGIG (reference sequence). Trimming removed 1 base from V and 5 bases from J, with 6 bases in between. The CDR3 reads CAWSGLNNEQFF. DNA of the CDR3: TGTGCCTGGAGTGGGCTTAACAATGAGCAGTTCTTC.

In its sample, this clonotype was seen once. The CDR3 DNA sequence: TGTGCCAGCAGTTTAGCCCTAGCTGGTACGCAGTATTTT. Protein product: CASSLALAGTQYF. This chain uses TRBV27 with TRBJ2-3; perhaps TRBD2 as D (5 bases). The germline V and J ends were trimmed by 2 bases and 8 bases, with 11 bases remaining between them. CDR3 length: 13 residues. Per germline, CDR1 MNHEY and CDR2 SMNVEV (reference sequence).

The sample holds one count of this clonotype. The chain combines TRBV9 with TRBJ2-5; the match to TRBD2 covers 8 bases. V lost 5 bases, J lost 4 bases, and 7 bases stayed unmatched. Per germline, CDR1 SGDLS and CDR2 YYNGEE. This CDR3 has 14 residues. CDR3 nucleotide sequence: TGTGCCAGCAGTAGGACTAGCAAGGCAGAGACCCAGTACTTC. This encodes CASSRTSKAETQYF.

CDR3 coding DNA: TGTGCCAGCAGTTACCGCGTTAACTACGAGCAGTACTTC. Amino acid sequence: CASSYRVNYEQYF. J is TRBJ2-7 and V is TRBV6-2 or TRBV6-3; D remains unclear. V was pared by 2 bases and J by 3 bases, with 8 bases between. CDR3 length: 13 amino acids. CDR1 and CDR2 (germline): MNHEY, SVGEGT.

The sample holds a few counts of this clonotype. V gene TRBV29-1 combines with J gene TRBJ1-1, with D possibly TRBD1 on 5 matching bases. Trimming shortened V by 0 bases and J by 4 bases, and 21 bases separated the two germline ends. There are 17 residues in the CDR3. From germline, CDR1 is SQVTM and CDR2 ANQGSEA. The CDR3, as DNA: TGCAGCGTTGAAGACCGCGTGGGAGGGGTTATCAGCACTGAAGCTTTCTTT. Its protein is CSVEDRVGGVISTEAFF.

The chain carries TRBV11-1 and TRBJ1-1, with D uncertain. Trimming took off 10 bases at V and 0 bases at J, with 15 bases between the two ends. This CDR3 has 14 amino acids. CDR1 is SGHAT, CDR2 FQDESV, per germline (reference sequence). CDR3 DNA sequence: TGTGCCATCCAAGCCAGAGGCATGAACACTGAAGCTTTCTTT. Translation: CAIQARGMNTEAFF.

The chain couples TRBV9 to TRBJ2-1; D unclear. The germline V gene has CDR1 SGDLS and CDR2 YYNGEE. The CDR3 runs 13 residues. With 4 bases removed from V and 6 bases from J, the gap between germline ends came to 11 bases. The CDR3 nucleotides are TGTGCCAGCAGCACAGAGGTATTCAATGAGCAGTTCTTC. Protein product: CASSTEVFNEQFF.

This chain joins TRBV5-6 and TRBJ1-1, with D possibly TRBD1 on 6 matching bases. V was pared by 1 base and J by 5 bases, with 12 bases between. Germline V gene sequence: CDR1 SGHDT, CDR2 YYEEEE. The CDR3 is made up of 14 amino acids. CDR3 nucleotide sequence: TGTGCCAGCAGCTTGAGAACAGGGTATACTGAAGCTTTCTTT. Translated: CASSLRTGYTEAFF.

This clonotype was counted a few times. The genes are TRBV9 and TRBJ2-1, with TRBD1 identical over 7 bases. Germline CDR1 reads SGDLS; CDR2 reads YYNGEE. J gave up 3 bases and V 4 bases, and 7 bases lay outside the gene matches. The CDR3 contains 15 residues. The CDR3 DNA sequence: TGTGCCAGCAGCCAGGGGACAGTGTTCTACAATGAGCAGTTCTTC. It specifies CASSQGTVFYNEQFF. Full variable domain (missing parts from reference TRBV9 and TRBJ2-1): DSGVTQTPKHLITATGQRVTLRCSPRSGDLSVYWYQQSLDQGLQFLIQYYNGEERAKGNILERFSAQQFPDLHSELNLSSLELGDSALYFCASSQGTVFYNEQFFGPGTRLTVL.

V and J are TRBV28 and TRBJ1-5, with D hard to call. V lost 3 bases to trimming and J lost 5 bases, with 5 bases between them. The CDR3 extends over 12 amino acids. CDR1 and CDR2 from the germline V gene are MDHEN and SYDVKM. The CDR3 protein is CASSFDHQPQHF. The CDR3 DNA follows: TGTGCCAGCAGTTTCGACCATCAGCCCCAGCATTTT.

This clonotype was picked up a small number of times. The CDR3 sequence is CASSLAHPGFGKLFF. As DNA, the CDR3 is TGTGCCAGCAGCTTAGCGCACCCCGGTTTTGGAAAACTGTTTTTT. The chain has TRBV7-2 and TRBJ1-4, with D uncertain. The CDR3 loop spans 15 amino acids. The V end was cut by 0 bases, the J end by 10 bases, with 15 bases between. Germline loops: CDR1 SGHTA, CDR2 FQGNSA.

There are a few counts of this clonotype. The J gene is TRBJ1-2, the V gene TRBV7-8; D is possibly TRBD1 (6 bases). The CDR3 runs to 15 residues. Germline V gene data show CDR1 as SGHVS and CDR2 as FQNEAQ. Between the trimmed V and J ends, which lost 5 bases and 8 bases, there was a span of 21 bases. CDR3 protein: CASSPSRDTSRGYTF. CDR3 in DNA: TGTGCCAGCAGCCCGTCCCGGGACACCTCGCGCGGCTACACCTTC.

This clonotype was counted between two and nine times. The chain recombines TRBV3-1 with TRBJ2-6; D ambiguous. From germline, CDR1 is LGHDT and CDR2 YNNKEL (reference sequence). This CDR3 comprises 16 residues. V lost 5 bases and J lost 1, with 12 bases in between. CDR3 in amino acids: CASSASTVSGANVLTF. The CDR3 DNA reads as TGTGCCAGCAGCGCCTCGACTGTGTCTGGGGCCAACGTCCTGACTTTC.

The sample holds a few counts of this clonotype. This chain joins TRBV20-1 and TRBJ2-7; D is possibly TRBD1 (6 bases). The CDR3 sequence is 14 residues long. The V end was cut by 0 bases, the J end by 12 bases, with 21 bases between. Germline V gene data show CDR1 as DFQATT and CDR2 as SNEGSKA (reference sequence). CDR3: CSARDPGTTDVLYF. The DNA for the CDR3 is TGCAGTGCTAGAGACCCCGGGACAACGGATGTCTTGTACTTC.

This clonotype occurred a few times. The germline gene is not matched at one end of the junction; a read error may be the cause. The chain uses TRBV5-8 and TRBJ2-7, with a weak D call TRBD2 (5 bases). The CDR3 sequence is 10 residues long. Germline CDR1 SGHTS, CDR2 YDEGEE. DNA of the CDR3: TGTGCCAGCAGCTCCGACTTCCGGGGCTTC. It translates to CASSSDFRGF.